This T cell receptor beta chain was obtained from a study of blood T cell repertoires in COVID-19. On the study more broadly: PBMCs, B-cell-depleted T cells, or T cells provided the cDNA or gDNA that made up the material.

Clinical history reported by participants formed the basis on which cohorts were assigned. Measured with immunoSEQ multiplex PCR; TCRdb has only the in-frame clones, and not every one. The sample records over 200,000 clones, around 89% being singletons. The CDR3 length is 14 residues. Germline CDR1 LGHNT, CDR2 FRNRAP. The V and J ends lost 7 bases and 2 bases respectively, with 14 bases between them. The TCR sequence derives from a man in his forties who had recovered from COVID-19. Sequencing was performed on PBMCs or T cells enriched from blood (not recorded which). The gene calls are TRBV12-5 and TRBJ1-1; weak D call: TRBD1 (6 bases). CDR3 sequence reads: CASARGDTNTEAFF. The DNA of the CDR3 is TGTGCTAGTGCCCGGGGGGACACTAACACTGAAGCTTTCTTT.